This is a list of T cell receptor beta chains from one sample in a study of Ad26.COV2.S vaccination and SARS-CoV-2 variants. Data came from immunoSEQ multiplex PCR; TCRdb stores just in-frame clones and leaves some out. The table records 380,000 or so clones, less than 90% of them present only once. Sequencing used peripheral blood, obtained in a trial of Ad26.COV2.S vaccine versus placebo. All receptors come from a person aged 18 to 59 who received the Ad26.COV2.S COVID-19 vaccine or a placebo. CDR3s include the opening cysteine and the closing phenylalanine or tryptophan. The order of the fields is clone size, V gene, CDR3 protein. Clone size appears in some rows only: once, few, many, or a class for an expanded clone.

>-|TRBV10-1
CASSESGVGAGELFF
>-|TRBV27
CASSSLLAGEKSYNEQFF
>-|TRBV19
CASSIMTGTNEQYF
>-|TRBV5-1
CASSSGTSGHTDTQYF
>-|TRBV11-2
CASSTWDRGSNEQFF
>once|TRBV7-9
CASSFTPLPGLHGYTF
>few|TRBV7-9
CASSLQGVSTEAFF
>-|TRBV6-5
CASSSRSNQPQHF
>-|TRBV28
CASFTLRGDQPQHF
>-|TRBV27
CASGIWGRSETQYF
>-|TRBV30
CAWSVGRGMLNEQFF
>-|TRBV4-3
CASSLGRHNEQFF
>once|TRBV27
CASSLSAGDSYNEQFF
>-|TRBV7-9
CASRLLAGAIRGNEQFF
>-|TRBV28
CASRRATYEQYF
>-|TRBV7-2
CASSLSGSSYEQYF
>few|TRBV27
CASSLKPHSGNTIYF
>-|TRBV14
CASSQEKYSNQPQHF
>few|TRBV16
CASSPGTPFQHF
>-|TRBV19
CASRSGTLNTGELFF
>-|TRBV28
CASSTDNYNEQFF
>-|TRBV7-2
CASSLAGTISTDTQYF
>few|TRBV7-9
CASSRKGDTGELFF
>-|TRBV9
CASSVLLAGARDGYTF
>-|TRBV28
CASSLGTRGASNEKLFF
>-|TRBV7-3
CASSFESTGELFF
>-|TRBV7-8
CASSGGPNTGELFF
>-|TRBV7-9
CASSLVAYEQYF
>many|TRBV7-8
CASNPLTGRNTEAFF
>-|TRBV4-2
CASSQAPSLGRNQPQHF
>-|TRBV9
CASSPFGTFSYNEQFF
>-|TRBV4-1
CASSLGLETANTGELFF
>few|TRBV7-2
CASSSGQPISFF
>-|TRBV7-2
CASTPPLSGRGNEQFF
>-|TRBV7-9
CASGYSSYEQYF
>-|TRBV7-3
CASSSYSGAFNEQFF
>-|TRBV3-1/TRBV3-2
CASSQDLGLSRGKLFF
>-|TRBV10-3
CAIGQGQTDTNYEQYF
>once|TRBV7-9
CASSGGARTGELFF
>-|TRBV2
CASSEDRGDEKLFF
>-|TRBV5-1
CASSGQGDPEEQFF
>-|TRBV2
CASSWRGAQPQHF
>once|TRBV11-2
CASSLQRELSYTQYF
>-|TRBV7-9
CASSLGRQAVYGYTF
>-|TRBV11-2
CASRLSSYNSPLHF
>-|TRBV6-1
CASSEGLGGVGNTIYF
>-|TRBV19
CASSIGVQPQHF
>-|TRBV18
CASSPLQGLSDTQYF
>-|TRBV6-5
CASSTRGSTNEKLFF
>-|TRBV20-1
CSASQYGYTF
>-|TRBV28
CASSSLAGGSTDTQYF
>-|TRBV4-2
CASSQGPSAGDTQYF
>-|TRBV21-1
CASSKVQGGASGANVLTF
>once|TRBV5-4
CASSYDGRDIQYF
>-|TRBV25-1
CASSERTETEAFF
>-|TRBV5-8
CASRVGLLPRYTF